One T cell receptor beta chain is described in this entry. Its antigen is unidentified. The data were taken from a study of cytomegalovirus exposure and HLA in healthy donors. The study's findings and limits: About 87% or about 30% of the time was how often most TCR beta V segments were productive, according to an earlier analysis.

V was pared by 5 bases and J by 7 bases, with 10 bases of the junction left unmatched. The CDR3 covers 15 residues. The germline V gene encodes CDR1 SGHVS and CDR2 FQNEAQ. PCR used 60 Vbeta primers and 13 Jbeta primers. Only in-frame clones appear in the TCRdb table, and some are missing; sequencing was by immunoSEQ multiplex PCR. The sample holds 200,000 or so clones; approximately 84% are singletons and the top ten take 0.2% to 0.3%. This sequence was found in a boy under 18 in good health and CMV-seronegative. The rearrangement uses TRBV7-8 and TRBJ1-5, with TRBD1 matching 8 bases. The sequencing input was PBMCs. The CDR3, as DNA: TGTGCCAGCAGCCCGGACAGGGCGATATGGCAGCCCCAGCATTTT. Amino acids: CASSPDRAIWQPQHF.